This T cell receptor (beta chain) emerged from a study of T-cell memory formation after mild COVID-19. The CDR3 is 17 amino acids. CDR1 is SNHLY and CDR2 is FYNNEI in the germline V gene. V lost 1 base and J 0 bases, leaving 16 bases between the germline ends. TCRdb ran MiXCR on the 5' RACE reads and lists one entry per CDR3 protein. This table holds under 600,000 distinct CDR3 sequences, about 20% found once. The table lists this clonotype with a few counts. Its antigen is as yet unknown. Study-level results: Later expanders leaned toward CD4+, whereas clones contracting from day 15 to 85 were balanced CD4/CD8.

J is TRBJ2-7 and V is TRBV2; D gene uncertain. The sequenced sample was PBMCs or a T cell subset sorted from them (not recorded which). The origin of this receptor is an adult woman who had mild COVID-19 (a few samples of this study predate the infection). Cell type and time point are not known. CDR3 sequence (DNA): TGTGCCAGCAGTGAAGACCCGCAGGAATTGATCTCCTACGAGCAGTACTTC. Protein: CASSEDPQELISYEQYF.